The sequence of this T cell receptor (beta chain) was determined in a study of identifying expanded T cells in peripheral blood. Findings of the study overall: Over approximately two and four weeks, about 16 and 19 clones changed, versus around 1.1 between replicates.

As concerns this clone: Its antigen is unknown.

Some clones are missing from TCRdb's copy, which holds only in-frame ones; the method was immunoSEQ multiplex PCR. The sample carries approximately 140,000 clones, 86% recorded once. Germline V CDR1 and CDR2: MNHNY, SVGAGI (reference sequence). V lost 2 bases to trimming and J lost 9 bases, with 8 bases between them. This CDR3 spans 12 amino acids. No infections or other immune events were documented during collection. This TCR was sampled from a person aged 18 to 70 in good health. The chain uses TRBV6-6 and TRBJ2-1; D unresolved. Source material: blood. The CDR3 loop is CASSYVSTEQFF. As DNA, the CDR3 is TGTGCCAGCAGTTACGTTAGCACTGAGCAGTTCTTC.